This T cell receptor beta chain derives from a study of T cell repertoires in cytomegalovirus infection. As regards this clonotype: Its specificity is not known.

MiXCR, run by TCRdb on the reads, gives a single entry per CDR3 protein. There are some 800,000 distinct CDR3 sequences in the sample; almost 30% occur only once, and about 12% lies in the top ten. Here the sequenced sample was cultured CD8+ T cells from PBMCs, taken from culture after CMV antigen stimulation. The receptor was derived from a human donor in good health (CMV status not recorded). Some clones in this sample may be carry-over from other donors' samples.

CDR3 bases: TGTGCCAGTGGATTTAAGGGGCTACTCCCCTATGGCTACACCTTC. It codes for CASGFKGLLPYGYTF. This chain links TRBV19 with TRBJ1-2, with D possibly matching TRBD1 (5 bases). This CDR3 contains 15 residues. V shed 8 bases and J shed 4 bases, with 20 bases lying between them. Germline lookup yields CDR1 LNHDA and CDR2 SQIVND (reference sequence).